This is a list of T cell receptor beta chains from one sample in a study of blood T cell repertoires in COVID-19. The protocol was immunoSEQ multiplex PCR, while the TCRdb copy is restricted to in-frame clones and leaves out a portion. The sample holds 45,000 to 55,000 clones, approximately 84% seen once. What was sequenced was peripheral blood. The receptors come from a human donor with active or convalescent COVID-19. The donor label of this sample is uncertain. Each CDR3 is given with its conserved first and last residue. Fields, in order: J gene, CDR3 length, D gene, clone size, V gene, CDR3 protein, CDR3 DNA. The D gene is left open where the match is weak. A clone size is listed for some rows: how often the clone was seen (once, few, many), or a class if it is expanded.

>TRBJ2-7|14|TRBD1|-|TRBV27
CASSFGTASYEQYF
TGTGCCAGCAGTTTTGGGACAGCCTCCTACGAGCAGTACTTC
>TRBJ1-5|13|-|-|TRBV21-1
CASSKGRDAPQHF
TGTGCCAGCAGCAAAGGTCGGGATGCACCCCAGCATTTT
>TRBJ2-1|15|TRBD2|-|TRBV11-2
CASTASGRYLNEQFF
TGTGCCAGCACCGCTAGCGGGAGATATTTGAATGAGCAGTTCTTC
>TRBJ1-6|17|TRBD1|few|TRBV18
CASSSRTGSSYNSPLHF
TGTGCCAGCTCATCCCGGACAGGGAGCTCCTATAATTCACCCCTCCACTTT
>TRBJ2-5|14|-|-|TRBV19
CASSIVGDGGTQYF
TGTGCCAGTAGTATAGTAGGCGACGGGGGGACCCAGTACTTC
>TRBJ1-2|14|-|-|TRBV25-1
CATLATGLNYGYTF
TGTGCCACCCTAGCCACAGGGTTAAACTATGGCTACACCTTC
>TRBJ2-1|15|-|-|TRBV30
CAWTDVGGRRNEQFF
TGTGCCTGGACCGACGTTGGCGGCCGCCGCAATGAGCAGTTCTTC
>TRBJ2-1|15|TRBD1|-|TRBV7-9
CASSYGQGEGNEQFF
TGTGCCAGCAGTTATGGACAGGGGGAAGGGAATGAGCAGTTCTTC
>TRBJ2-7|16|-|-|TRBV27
CASRQVAEEPSYEQYF
TGTGCCAGCAGACAGGTAGCGGAAGAGCCCTCCTACGAGCAGTACTTC
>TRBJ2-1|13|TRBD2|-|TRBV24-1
CATSDLQGGEQFF
TGTGCCACCAGTGATTTGCAGGGAGGGGAGCAGTTCTTC
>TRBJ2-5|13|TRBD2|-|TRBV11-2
CASSLSPSGTQYF
TGTGCCAGCAGCTTATCTCCTAGCGGGACCCAGTACTTC
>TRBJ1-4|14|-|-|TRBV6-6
CASSYAEFNEKLFF
TGTGCCAGCAGTTACGCAGAATTTAATGAAAAACTGTTTTTT
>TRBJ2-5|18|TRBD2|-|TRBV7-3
CASSQGLAGDIVQETQYF
TGTGCCAGCAGCCAAGGACTAGCGGGAGATATTGTGCAAGAGACCCAGTACTTC
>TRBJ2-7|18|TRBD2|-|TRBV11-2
CASSLDGGQAGATYEQYF
TGTGCCAGCAGCTTAGATGGGGGGCAAGCGGGAGCGACCTACGAGCAGTACTTC
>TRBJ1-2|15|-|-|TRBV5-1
CASSLTRTDNYGYTF
TGCGCCAGCAGCTTGACGAGGACAGATAACTATGGCTACACCTTC
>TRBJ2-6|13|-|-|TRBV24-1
CATSLTGANVLTF
TGTGCCACCTCTCTAACTGGGGCCAACGTCCTGACTTTC
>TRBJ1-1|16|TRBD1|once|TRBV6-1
CASSGRTGRGNTEAFF
TGTGCCAGCAGTGGTCGGACAGGGCGGGGGAACACTGAAGCTTTCTTT
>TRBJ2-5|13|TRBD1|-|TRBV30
CAWSRDRQETQYF
TGTGCCTGGAGTAGGGACAGACAAGAGACCCAGTACTTC
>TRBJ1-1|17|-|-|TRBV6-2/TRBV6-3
CASSYPRQVLMNTEAFF
TGTGCCAGCAGTTACCCACGACAGGTGCTTATGAACACTGAAGCTTTCTTT
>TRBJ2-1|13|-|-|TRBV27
CASRPFSRDEQFF
TGTGCCAGCAGACCCTTTTCCCGGGATGAGCAGTTCTTC
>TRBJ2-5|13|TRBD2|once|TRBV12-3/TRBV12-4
CASGRAGMGTQYF
TGTGCCAGCGGGAGGGCCGGTATGGGGACCCAGTACTTC
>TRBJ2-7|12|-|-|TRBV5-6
CASSFLTYEQYF
TGTGCCAGCAGCTTTCTTACCTACGAGCAGTACTTC
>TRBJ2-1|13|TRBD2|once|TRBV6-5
CASSYSGGRAAVF
TGTGCCAGCAGTTACTCGGGCGGGAGGGCCGCTGTCTTC
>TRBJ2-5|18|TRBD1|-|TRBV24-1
CATSDLRTGTVYQETQYF
TGTGCCACCAGTGACCTTCGGACAGGGACTGTCTACCAAGAGACCCAGTACTTC
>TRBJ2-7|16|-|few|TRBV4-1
CASSQDYGYASYEQYF
TGCGCCAGCAGCCAAGATTATGGTTATGCGTCCTACGAGCAGTACTTC
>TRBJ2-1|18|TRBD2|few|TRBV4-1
CASSTSGRKPKTYNEQFF
TGCGCCAGCAGTACTAGCGGGAGAAAACCTAAAACTTACAATGAGCAGTTCTTC
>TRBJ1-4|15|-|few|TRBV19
CASSMISGANEKLFF
TGTGCCAGTAGTATGATATCAGGGGCTAATGAAAAACTGTTTTTT
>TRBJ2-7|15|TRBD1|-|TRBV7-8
CASSLTGTGYHEQYF
TGTGCCAGCAGCTTAACCGGGACAGGGTACCACGAGCAGTACTTC
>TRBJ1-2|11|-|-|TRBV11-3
CARLYYYGYTF
TGTGCCCGATTATACTACTATGGCTACACCTTC
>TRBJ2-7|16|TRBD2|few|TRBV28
CASAGLAGRSSYEQYF
TGTGCCAGCGCGGGACTAGCGGGGCGAAGCTCCTACGAGCAGTACTTC
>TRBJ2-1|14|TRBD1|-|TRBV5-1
CASNSGQDRNEQFF
TGCGCCAGCAATTCGGGACAGGACAGGAATGAGCAGTTCTTC
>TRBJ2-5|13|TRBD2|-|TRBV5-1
CASSLAGGETQYF
TGCGCCAGCAGCCTTGCGGGAGGAGAGACCCAGTACTTC
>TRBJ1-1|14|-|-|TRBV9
CASSVGAGSTEAFF
TGTGCCAGCAGCGTCGGCGCAGGGTCCACTGAAGCTTTCTTT
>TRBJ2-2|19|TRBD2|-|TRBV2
CASIGWTSGRATGTGELFF
TGTGCCAGCATCGGTTGGACTAGCGGGAGGGCAACGGGCACCGGGGAGCTGTTTTTT
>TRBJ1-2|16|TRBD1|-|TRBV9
CASSPTLGRQGSGYTF
TGTGCCAGCAGCCCAACCCTAGGGAGACAGGGGTCAGGCTACACCTTC
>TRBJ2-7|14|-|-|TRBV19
CASSRTYSSYEQYF
TGTGCCAGTAGTAGGACTTACAGCTCCTACGAGCAGTACTTC
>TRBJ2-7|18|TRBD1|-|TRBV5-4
CASSFALGTGWGSYEQYF
TGTGCCAGCAGCTTTGCCTTAGGGACAGGGTGGGGCTCCTACGAGCAGTACTTC
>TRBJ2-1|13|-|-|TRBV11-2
CASSLDLLNEQFF
TGTGCCAGCAGCTTAGATCTCCTAAATGAGCAGTTCTTC
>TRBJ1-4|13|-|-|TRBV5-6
CASSYGRVEKLFF
TGTGCCAGCAGCTACGGGCGGGTGGAAAAACTGTTTTTT
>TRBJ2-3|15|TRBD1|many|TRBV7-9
CASSYGQGAGDTQYF
TGTGCCAGCAGCTACGGACAGGGGGCGGGAGATACGCAGTATTTT
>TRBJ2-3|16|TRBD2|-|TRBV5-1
CASSFSGLTYTDTQYF
TGCGCCAGCAGCTTTAGCGGGCTTACCTACACAGATACGCAGTATTTT
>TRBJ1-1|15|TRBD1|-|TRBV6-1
CASSEGAGGNTEAFF
TGTGCCAGCAGTGAAGGGGCAGGGGGGAACACTGAAGCTTTCTTT
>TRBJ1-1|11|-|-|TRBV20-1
CSAREQARAFF
TGCAGTGCTAGGGAACAGGCCCGGGCTTTCTTT
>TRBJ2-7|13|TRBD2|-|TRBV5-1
CASSPGGVGEQYF
TGCGCCAGCAGCCCCGGGGGGGTCGGGGAGCAGTACTTC
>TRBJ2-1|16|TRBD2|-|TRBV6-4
CASRTYSLAGYNEQFF
TGTGCCAGCAGAACCTATTCGCTAGCGGGCTACAATGAGCAGTTCTTC